This entry concerns a single T cell receptor (beta chain). Original processing methods: Quantification of nucleated cells was approximated via reference gene primer amplification. TCRdb's copy holds only in-frame clones and misses some; the assay was immunoSEQ multiplex PCR. V and J calls and clone size are those listed in that table; D and trimming were worked out from the DNA. Among about 400,000 clones listed, around 86% were seen once. This record comes from a study of blood T cell repertoires in COVID-19. As for the study in general: Sites across the United States, Italy and Spain contributed samples from acute and convalescent COVID-19.

Trimming at V came to 6 bases and at J to 1 base, leaving 6 bases not matched to a gene. Looked up from germline, CDR1 is SQVTM and CDR2 is ANQGSEA. The CDR3 covers 13 residues. V is TRBV29-1 and J is TRBJ2-7, with 7 bases lining up with TRBD1. Sequenced material: peripheral blood. This TCR was recovered from a human donor in a cohort sampled during active COVID-19. Written as DNA, the CDR3 is TGCAGCGTGACCCGACAGGGTTCCTACGAGCAGTACTTC. Protein sequence: CSVTRQGSYEQYF.